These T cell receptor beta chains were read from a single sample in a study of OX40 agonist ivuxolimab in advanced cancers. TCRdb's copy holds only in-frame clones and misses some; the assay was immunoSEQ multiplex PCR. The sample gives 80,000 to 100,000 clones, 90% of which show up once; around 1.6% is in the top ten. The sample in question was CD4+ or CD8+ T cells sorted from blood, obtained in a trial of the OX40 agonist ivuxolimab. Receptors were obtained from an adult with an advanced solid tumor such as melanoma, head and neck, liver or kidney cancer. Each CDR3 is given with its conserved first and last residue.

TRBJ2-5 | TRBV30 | CAWSVRLGGGETQYF
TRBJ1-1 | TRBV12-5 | CASAIRQVEAFF
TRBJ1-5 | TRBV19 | CASSMVGNQPQHF
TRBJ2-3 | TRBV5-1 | CASSPTKAGSTDTQYF
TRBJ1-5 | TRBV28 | CASSLLRLRGPRKHQPQHF
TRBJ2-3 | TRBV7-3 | CASSSGPTTDTQYF
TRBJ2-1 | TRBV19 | CASSRGSDYNEQFF
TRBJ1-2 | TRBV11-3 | CASTLKEPKVYGYTF
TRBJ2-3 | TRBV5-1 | CASSLGWGALDTDTQYF
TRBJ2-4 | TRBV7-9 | CASSSRTGGDIQYF
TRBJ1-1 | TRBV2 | CASRIRQNTEAFF
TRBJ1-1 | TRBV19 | CANSRQVTEAFF
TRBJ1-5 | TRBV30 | CAWSDSNQPQHF
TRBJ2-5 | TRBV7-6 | CASSSETGAMGETQYF
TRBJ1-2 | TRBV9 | CASSQARSYGYTF
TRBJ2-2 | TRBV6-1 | CASSVRQGADTGELFF
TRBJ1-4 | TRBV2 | CASSRGLGEKLFF
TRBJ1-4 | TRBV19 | CASSISAATNEKLFF
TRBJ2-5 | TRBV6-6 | CASSYKPETQYF
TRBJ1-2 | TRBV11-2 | CASSLGGAYGYTF
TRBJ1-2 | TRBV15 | CATSRDLWAATQGYTF
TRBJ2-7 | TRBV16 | CASSRGATTGPSSYEQYF
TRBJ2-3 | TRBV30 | CAWAEDYRSLDTQYF
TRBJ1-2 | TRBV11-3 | CASSQGRLSNYGYTF
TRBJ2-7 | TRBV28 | CASSPPGFSHEQYF
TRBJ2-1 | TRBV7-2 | CASSLGRDLSSYNEQFF
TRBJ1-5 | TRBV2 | CASSADRSSGQPQHF
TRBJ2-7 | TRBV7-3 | CASSPLAGPYEQYF
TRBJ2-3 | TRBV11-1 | CASSYSGMSTDTQYF
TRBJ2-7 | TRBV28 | CASSPGDTEGEQYF
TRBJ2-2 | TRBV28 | CASCIPGWTVNTGELFF
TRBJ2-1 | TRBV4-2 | CASSQGAIRNEQFF